These 13 T cell receptor beta chains were all obtained from the same sample, sequenced in a study of human T cells and chemical hapten exposure. MiXCR, run by TCRdb on the RACE reads, gives a single entry per CDR3 protein. The sample lists about 380,000 distinct CDR3 sequences, roughly 5% seen once, with around 2.6% in the top ten. Time point noted: pre-sensitization, week 0. The treatment: therapeutic diphenylcyclopropenone sensitization with weekly scalp DPC. The sample in question was whole blood, obtained in connection with sensitization to the hapten diphenylcyclopropenone (DPC). The receptors here all came from a woman aged 45-65 years with alopecia areata. Some clones in this sample may be carry-over from other donors' samples.

This clonotype was seen at least ten times. The chain is built from TRBV29-1 and TRBJ1-6; D unresolved. Trimming left V 6 bases short and J 6 bases short, with 18 bases between. CDR1 is SQVTM and CDR2 is ANQGSEA in the germline V gene. This CDR3 has 15 amino acids. The CDR3 region has the DNA TGCAGCGTCAGACCTCCGGGCCGTCGTAATTCACCCCTCCACTTT. Its protein product is CSVRPPGRRNSPLHF.

This clonotype was seen a handful of times. CDR3 amino acids: CASSGGKAKNIQYF. In DNA form, the CDR3 reads TGCGCCAGCAGTGGGGGAAAAGCCAAAAACATTCAGTACTTC. The rearrangement uses TRBV10-2 and TRBJ2-4; D unclear. The CDR3 has 14 residues. V lost 4 bases and J lost 0, with 7 bases in between. Germline-derived CDR1 and CDR2 are WSHSY and SAAADI.

The chain recombines TRBV10-2 with TRBJ2-3; D might be TRBD1 or TRBD2, each matching 5 bases. This CDR3 has 15 residues. Trimming removed 6 bases at V and 2 bases at J, with 15 bases between. In germline, CDR1 is WSHSY, CDR2 SAAADI. Here the CDR3 DNA reads TGCGCCAGCAGGCCGGACGGGACCTACACAGATACGCAGTATTTT. Translation: CASRPDGTYTDTQYF.

This clonotype was picked up many times. The chain links TRBV9 to TRBJ2-2, with D perhaps given as TRBD1 or TRBD2 (5 bases each). Germline values: CDR1 SGDLS, CDR2 YYNGEE. Trimming shortened V by 3 bases and J by 3 bases, and 12 bases separated the two germline ends. The CDR3 has 15 residues. Written as DNA, the CDR3 is TGTGCCAGCAGCGAATCAGGGACGGACACCGGGGAGCTGTTTTTT. Its translation is CASSESGTDTGELFF. Combining the CDR3 with reference TRBV9 and TRBJ2-2 gives the whole variable domain DSGVTQTPKHLITATGQRVTLRCSPRSGDLSVYWYQQSLDQGLQFLIQYYNGEERAKGNILERFSAQQFPDLHSELNLSSLELGDSALYFCASSESGTDTGELFFGEGSRLTVL.

This clonotype was counted a few times. This rearrangement joins TRBV27 to TRBJ2-2; no firm D call. Germline CDR1 MNHEY, CDR2 SMNVEV (reference sequence). V shed 2 bases and J shed 3 bases, with 7 bases lying between them. This CDR3 contains 14 residues. In DNA form, the CDR3 reads TGTGCCAGCAGTTTAATGGGTTACACCGGGGAGCTGTTTTTT. It codes for CASSLMGYTGELFF.

This clonotype was seen more than once but under ten times. The chain is built from TRBV15 and TRBJ1-3; no clear D gene. This CDR3 is built from 15 residues. The V end was cut by 0 bases, the J end by 3 bases, with 9 bases between. The germline V gene has CDR1 LNHNV and CDR2 YYDKDF (reference sequence). The CDR3 DNA reads as TGTGCCACCAGCAGAGATATCCGAGGTGGAAACACCATATATTTT. It specifies CATSRDIRGGNTIYF.

V usage is TRBV9 and J usage is TRBJ1-4; D ambiguous. Trimming shortened V by 0 bases and J by 12 bases, and 12 bases separated the two germline ends. The germline CDR1 and CDR2 sequences are SGDLS and YYNGEE. This CDR3 comprises 13 residues. The CDR3 here is CASSVDAKGELFF. CDR3 DNA: TGTGCCAGCAGCGTAGACGCAAAGGGTGAACTGTTTTTT.

This clonotype occurred a few times. The V call is TRBV6-6, the J call TRBJ1-1, with D possibly matching TRBD1 (5 bases). V gave up 5 bases and J gave up 11 bases, with 15 bases separating them. Germline V CDR1 and CDR2: MNHNY, SVGAGI (reference sequence). This CDR3 is 12 amino acids long. CDR3 residues: CASSLTDAKAFF. CDR3 coding DNA: TGTGCCAGCAGTCTGACAGACGCCAAGGCTTTCTTT.

This clonotype came up a few times. The chain carries TRBV6-5 and TRBJ2-1; 8 bases map to TRBD2. V shed 5 bases and J 4 bases; nucleotides not matched to a gene: 10. The CDR3 contains 16 residues. CDR1 and CDR2 from the germline V gene are MNHEY and SVGAGI. The CDR3 sequence is CASSRGWVAGYNEQFF. The CDR3 coding sequence is TGTGCCAGCAGTCGGGGGTGGGTAGCGGGGTACAATGAGCAGTTCTTC.

The sample holds a few counts of this clonotype. The rearrangement links TRBV12-3 or TRBV12-4 to TRBJ1-5, with D perhaps TRBD1 (6 bases). This CDR3 is built from 14 residues. V was clipped by 2 bases and J by 5 bases, with 10 bases between them. CDR3 sequence (DNA): TGTGCCAGCAGTTTAAGGGGGGGGGATCAGCCCCAGCATTTT. Its translation: CASSLRGGDQPQHF.

This clonotype was detected many times. V and J are TRBV12-5 and TRBJ2-1, with 15 positions matching TRBD2. Germline V CDR1 and CDR2: LGHNT, FRNRAP. With 5 bases clipped from V and 10 bases from J, the junction kept 6 bases outside the gene matches. This CDR3 is 15 amino acids long. The DNA for the CDR3 is TGTGCTAGTGGTGGACTAGCGGGGGGGCCGGGGGAGCAGTTCTTC. Translation: CASGGLAGGPGEQFF.

This clonotype was seen repeatedly, ten times or more. CDR3 protein: CASSAPGAGAFF. CDR3 bases: TGTGCCAGCAGTGCCCCAGGGGCGGGGGCTTTCTTT. The chain is built from TRBV28 and TRBJ1-1, with TRBD1 as a possible D gene (6 bases). The CDR3 runs 12 residues. In germline, CDR1 is MDHEN, CDR2 SYDVKM. The germline V and J ends were trimmed by 5 bases and 11 bases, with 15 bases remaining between them.

This clonotype was counted at least ten times. The chain employs TRBV5-1 and TRBJ2-7; the D is unclear. The germline CDR1 and CDR2 sequences are SGHRS and YFSETQ. The CDR3 spans 12 residues. Trimming shortened V by 0 bases and J by 5 bases, and 6 bases separated the two germline ends. The CDR3 loop is CASSLAANEQYF. The CDR3 nucleotides read TGCGCCAGCAGCTTGGCCGCGAACGAGCAGTACTTC.